This TCR beta chain was observed in a study of T cell repertoires in cytomegalovirus infection. As for the study in general: The authors used CMV epitopes that were HLA-C-restricted (recently identified) and HLA-B-restricted (well studied). Matching HLA type and CMV infection were both indicated by public TCR beta signatures.

Via MiXCR, TCRdb re-called the reads, giving one row per CDR3 protein. The profile shows 900,000 to 950,000 distinct CDR3 sequences, approximately 32% of them singletons. CDR3 size: 13 residues. Trimming pared 2 bases from V and 6 bases from J, leaving 11 bases between. Looked up from germline, CDR1 is MNHNS and CDR2 is SASEGT. The study, taken as a whole, reports: Of the TCR beta families, the public ones yielded a cumulative frequency that identified carriers of CMV plus the relevant HLA. The study found HLA-C-restricted CMV-specific TCR beta clonotypes dominating the ex vivo response.

This clonotype has a handful of counts. Its antigen is not identified. The chain joins TRBV6-1 to TRBJ2-7; a weak D match, TRBD1 (5 bases). Sequenced here: cultured CD8+ T cells from PBMCs, sampled from culture after CMV antigen stimulation. This receptor was identified in a human donor in good health (CMV status not recorded). Some clones in this sample may be carry-over from other donors' samples. CDR3 amino acids: CASSETGLGEQYF. The DNA of the CDR3 is TGTGCCAGCAGTGAAACAGGCCTGGGCGAGCAGTACTTC.